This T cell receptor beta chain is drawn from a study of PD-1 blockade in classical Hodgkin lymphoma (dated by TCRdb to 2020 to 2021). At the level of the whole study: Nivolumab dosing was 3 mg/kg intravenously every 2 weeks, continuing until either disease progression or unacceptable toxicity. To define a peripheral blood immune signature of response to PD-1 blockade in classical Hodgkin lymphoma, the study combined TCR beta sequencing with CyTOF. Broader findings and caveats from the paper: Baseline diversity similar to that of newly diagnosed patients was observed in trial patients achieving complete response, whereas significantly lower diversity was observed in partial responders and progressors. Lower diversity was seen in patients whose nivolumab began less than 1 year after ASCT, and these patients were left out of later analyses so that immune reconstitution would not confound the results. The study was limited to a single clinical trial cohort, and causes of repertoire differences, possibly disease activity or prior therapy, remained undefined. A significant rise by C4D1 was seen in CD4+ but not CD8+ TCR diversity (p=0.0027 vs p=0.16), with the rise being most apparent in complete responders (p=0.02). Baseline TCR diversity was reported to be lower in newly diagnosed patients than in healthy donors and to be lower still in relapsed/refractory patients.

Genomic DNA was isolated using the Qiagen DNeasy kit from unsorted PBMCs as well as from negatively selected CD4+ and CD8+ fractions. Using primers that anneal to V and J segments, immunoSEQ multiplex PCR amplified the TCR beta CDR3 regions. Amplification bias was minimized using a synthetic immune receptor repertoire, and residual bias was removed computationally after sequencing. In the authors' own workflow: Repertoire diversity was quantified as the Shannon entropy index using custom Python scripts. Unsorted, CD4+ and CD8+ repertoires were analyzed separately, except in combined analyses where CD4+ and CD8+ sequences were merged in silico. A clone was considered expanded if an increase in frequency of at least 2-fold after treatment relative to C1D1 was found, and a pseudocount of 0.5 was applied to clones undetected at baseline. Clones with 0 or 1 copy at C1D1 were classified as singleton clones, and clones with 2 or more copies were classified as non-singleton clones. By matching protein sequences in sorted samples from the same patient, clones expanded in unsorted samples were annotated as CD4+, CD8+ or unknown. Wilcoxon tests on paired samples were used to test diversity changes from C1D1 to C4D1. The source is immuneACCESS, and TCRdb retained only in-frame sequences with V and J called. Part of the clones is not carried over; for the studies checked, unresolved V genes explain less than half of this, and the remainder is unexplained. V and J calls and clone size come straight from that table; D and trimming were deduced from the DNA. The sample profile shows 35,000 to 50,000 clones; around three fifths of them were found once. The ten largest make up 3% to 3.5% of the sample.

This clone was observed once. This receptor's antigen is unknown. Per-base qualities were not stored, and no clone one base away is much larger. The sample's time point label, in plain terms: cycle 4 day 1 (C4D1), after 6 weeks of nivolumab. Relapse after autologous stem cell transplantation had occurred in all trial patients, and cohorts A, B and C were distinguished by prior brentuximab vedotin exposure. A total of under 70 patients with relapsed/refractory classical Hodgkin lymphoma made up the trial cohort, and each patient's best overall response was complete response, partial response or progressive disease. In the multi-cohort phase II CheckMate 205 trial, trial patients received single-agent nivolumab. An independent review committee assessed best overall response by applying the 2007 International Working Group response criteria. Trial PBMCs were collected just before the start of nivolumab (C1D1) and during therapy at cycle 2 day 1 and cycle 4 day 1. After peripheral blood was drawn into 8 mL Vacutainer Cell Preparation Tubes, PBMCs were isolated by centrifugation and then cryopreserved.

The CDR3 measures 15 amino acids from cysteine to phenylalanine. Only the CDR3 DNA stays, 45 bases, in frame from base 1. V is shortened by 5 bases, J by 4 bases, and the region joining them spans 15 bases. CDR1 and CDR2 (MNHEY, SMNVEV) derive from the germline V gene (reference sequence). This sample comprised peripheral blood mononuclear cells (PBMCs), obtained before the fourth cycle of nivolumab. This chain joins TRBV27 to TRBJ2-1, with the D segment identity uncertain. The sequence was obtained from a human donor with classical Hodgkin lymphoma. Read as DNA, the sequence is TGTGCCAGCAGTCCCCTGAAGAACCGGTACAATGAGCAGTTCTTC. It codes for CASSPLKNRYNEQFF.